The present entry profiles one T cell receptor beta chain with its context. Cell sorting via CD45RO/CCR7/CD25/CD127/CD95/CD27 was performed to obtain CD4+ naive, central memory, regulatory and stem cell-like memory cells. Germline loops: CDR1 SGHDT, CDR2 YYEEEE. V lost 7 bases and J lost 5, with 19 bases in between. This CDR3 is built from 14 residues. Expressed TCRB transcripts got sequenced, as all isolated RNA was reverse transcribed. Method: immunoSEQ multiplex PCR; TCRdb's copy keeps in-frame clones and lacks some. The table records roughly 610,000 clones, roughly a sixth of them present only once. The sample comes from a study of beta chain features in type 1 diabetes. Overall study: Patient and healthy donor groups were alike in age, gender and cell yields.

The sample was naive CD4+ T cells from blood. The origin of this receptor is a man younger than 35 in good health. The V and J genes are TRBV5-6 and TRBJ2-7, with TRBD1 as a possible D gene (7 bases). CDR3 sequence: CASAPGGRKNEQYF. The CDR3 nucleotides read TGTGCCAGCGCCCCAGGGGGGAGGAAGAACGAGCAGTACTTC.